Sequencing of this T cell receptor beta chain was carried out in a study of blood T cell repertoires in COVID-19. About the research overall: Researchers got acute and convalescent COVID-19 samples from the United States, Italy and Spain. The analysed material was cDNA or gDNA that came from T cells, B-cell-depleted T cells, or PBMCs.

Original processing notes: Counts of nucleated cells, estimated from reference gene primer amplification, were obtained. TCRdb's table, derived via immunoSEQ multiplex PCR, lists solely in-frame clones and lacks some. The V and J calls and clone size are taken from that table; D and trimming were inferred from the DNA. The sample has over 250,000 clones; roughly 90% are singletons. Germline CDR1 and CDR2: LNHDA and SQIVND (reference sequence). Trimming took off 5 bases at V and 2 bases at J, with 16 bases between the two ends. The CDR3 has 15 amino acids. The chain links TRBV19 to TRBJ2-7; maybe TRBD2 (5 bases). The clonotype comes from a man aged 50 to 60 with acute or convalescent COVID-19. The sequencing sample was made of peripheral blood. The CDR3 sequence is CASSPTGVRAYEQYF. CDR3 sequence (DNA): TGTGCCAGTAGTCCTACCGGGGTTCGGGCCTACGAGCAGTACTTC. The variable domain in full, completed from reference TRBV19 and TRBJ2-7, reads DGGITQSPKYLFRKEGQNVTLSCEQNLNHDAMYWYRQDPGQGLRLIYYSQIVNDFQKGDIAEGYSVSREKKESFPLTVTSAQKNPTAFYLCASSPTGVRAYEQYFGPGTRLTVT.